The clone carrying this T cell receptor (beta chain) was recorded a few times. The sample originates from a study of regulatory T cells in long-lasting Graves disease. CDR3 size: 17 residues. Germline V gene sequence: CDR1 MNHNS, CDR2 SASEGT. Trimming took off 8 bases at V and 0 bases at J, with 20 bases between the two ends. Researchers made TCR beta libraries by using iRepertoire HTBI primers and running Arm-PCR on CDR3 regions. TCRdb processed the multiplex PCR reads anew with MiXCR; each CDR3 protein has one entry. The table shows more than 350,000 distinct CDR3 sequences, with 15% occurring only once. The time point here: newly diagnosed GD, antithyroid drugs for less than 3 months. Isolated PBMC RNA provided the starting material for the TCR library. The same data also contributed to another study, on T cells in Graves' hyperthyroidism and ophthalmopathy.

The rearrangement links TRBV6-1 to TRBJ1-3; weak D call: TRBD1 (5 bases). The source was peripheral blood mononuclear cells (PBMCs), collected at new diagnosis, from a patient treated with antithyroid drugs. The origin of this receptor is a woman aged 25 to 45 with Graves disease. The CDR3 DNA sequence: TGTGCCAGCGGATCCTCCTACGCCAGGGCCTCTGGAAACACCATATATTTT. Its translation is CASGSSYARASGNTIYF.